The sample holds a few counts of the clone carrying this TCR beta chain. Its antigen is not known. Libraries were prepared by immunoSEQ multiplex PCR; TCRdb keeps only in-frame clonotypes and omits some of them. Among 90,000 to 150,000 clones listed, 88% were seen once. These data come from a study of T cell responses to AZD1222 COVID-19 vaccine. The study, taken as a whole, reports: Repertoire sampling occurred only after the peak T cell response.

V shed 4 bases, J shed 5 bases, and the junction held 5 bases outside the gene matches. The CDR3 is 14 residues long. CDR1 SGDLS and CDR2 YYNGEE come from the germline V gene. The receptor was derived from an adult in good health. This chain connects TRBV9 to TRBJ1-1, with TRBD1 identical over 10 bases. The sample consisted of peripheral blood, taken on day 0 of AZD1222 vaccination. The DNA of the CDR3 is TGTGCCAGCAGCCCCGGGACAGGGGTTACTGAAGCTTTCTTT. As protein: CASSPGTGVTEAFF.